The entry below gives a single T cell receptor (beta chain) sequence along with its context. Its antigen is unidentified. These data come from a study of CXCR3-negative and CXCR3-positive naive CD8 T cells. Study findings and constraints: Between one naive subset and the other, surface CD5 was comparable, and TCR strength was inferred from TRB CDR3 properties. Against CXCR3-negative naive cells, CXCR3-positive naive cells showed more hydrophobic TRB CDR3s. The study found comparably high diversity in both naive subsets and much lower diversity in memory CD8+ cells.

CD45RO-CCR7+CD27+CD95- cells counted as naive CD8+ T cells. The TRB libraries of cDNA were built by UMI-labeled 5' RACE. TCRdb re-called the 5' RACE reads; one entry per CDR3 protein, DNA not given. The sample includes more than 80,000 distinct CDR3 sequences. The CDR3 runs to 17 residues. Germline CDR1 is SSHAT and CDR2 is FNYEAQ (reference sequence). This TCR derives from a human donor in good health. Some clones in this sample may be carry-over from other donors' samples. The chain is built from TRBV7-7 and TRBJ2-3; TCRdb proposes TRBD2, but this gene call is untestable without DNA. Sequenced: naive CXCR3+ CD8+ T cells from blood. Subset in this sample: CD45RO-CCR7+CD27+CD95- naive CD8+ T cells expressing CXCR3 (TNR3+). The CDR3 reads CASSLRAGISSTDTQYF.